A single sample is the source of the 2 T cell receptor beta chains below, sequenced in a study of cytomegalovirus exposure and HLA in healthy donors. Some clones are missing from TCRdb's copy, which holds only in-frame ones; the method was immunoSEQ multiplex PCR. This sample has roughly 150,000 clones, with 88% found just once. The sample was PBMCs. The receptors derive from a man between 18 and 29 years old in good health and CMV-seronegative.

This chain links TRBV29-1 with TRBJ2-3; D is unresolved. Germline V lookup: CDR1 SQVTM, CDR2 ANQGSEA. The V gene lost 7 bases and the J gene lost 5 bases, with 10 bases spanning the gap. The CDR3 extends over 11 amino acids. The CDR3 spells CSARAQDTQYF. Here the CDR3 DNA reads TGCAGCGCACGCGCCCAAGATACGCAGTATTTT.

The chain employs TRBV10-1 and TRBJ1-1, with 7 nucleotides matching TRBD1. Germline CDR1 and CDR2: WNHNN and SYGVQD (reference sequence). CDR3 length: 14 residues. The V gene end was trimmed by 4 bases and the J gene end by 5 bases; junction bases not matched to a gene: 7. The CDR3 sequence: CASSVGRGDTEAFF. For the CDR3, the DNA is TGCGCCAGCAGTGTGGGCAGGGGGGATACTGAAGCTTTCTTT.